Sequencing of this T cell receptor beta chain was carried out in a study of shared clonotypes between healthy human individuals. Study in general: Two women and a few men aged 18 to 49 served as donors. Every donor yielded three CD4 naive, three CD4 memory, two CD8 naive and one CD8 memory plate.

Here immunoSEQ multiplex PCR was the method, and the copy in TCRdb shows in-frame clones only, minus some. This sample yields under 1,100,000 clones, of which around 78% are seen a single time; under 0.8% belongs to the top ten. The length of the CDR3 is 14 residues. Germline CDR1 reads SGHNT; CDR2 reads YYREEE (reference sequence). Trimming stripped 4 bases from V and 2 bases from J, with 12 bases between. Concerning this clone: Its specificity is unknown.

General observations from the study: Inspection by rarefaction showed sorted-subset sequencing to be incomplete despite large depth. In general, naive subsets displayed greater estimated richness than memory subsets did.

Input material: memory CD4+ T cells from PBMCs. Documented subset: CD45RA-negative fraction. This clonotype was obtained from a man in his late teens or twenties in good health. Some clones in this sample may be carry-over from other donors' samples. V gene TRBV5-4 combines with J gene TRBJ2-5; D perhaps matches TRBD1 (6 bases). The CDR3 bases are TGTGCCAGCAGCCCGCGACAGGATCAAGAGACCCAGTACTTC. It yields the protein CASSPRQDQETQYF.